The 12 T cell receptor beta chains given below trace back to one sample, sequenced in a study of T cells in Graves' hyperthyroidism and ophthalmopathy. Amplification of TCR beta CDR3 regions was performed using RNA transcripts as template. HTBI primers were employed in a first-round RT-PCR of the TCR CDR3. TCRdb independently ran MiXCR on the multiplex PCR reads; one entry per CDR3 protein. Of some 770,000 distinct CDR3 sequences listed, approximately 16% are singletons. Material: blood. All receptors come from a young man with Graves' hyperthyroidism.

This clonotype has ten or more counts. The chain combines TRBV19 with TRBJ1-2; D remains unclear. The V and J ends lost 2 bases and 8 bases respectively, with 9 bases between them. Germline loops: CDR1 LNHDA, CDR2 SQIVND (reference sequence). The CDR3 totals 12 residues. For the CDR3, the DNA is TGTGCCAGTAGTATAAGTCGCCGGGGCTACACCTTC. Its translation is CASSISRRGYTF.

There are a few counts of this clonotype. The chain has TRBV3-1 and TRBJ2-7; D uncertain. The germline gives CDR1 LGHDT, CDR2 YNNKEL (reference sequence). V was clipped by 1 base and J by 4 bases, with 8 bases between them. The CDR3 is 13 amino acids. CDR3 residues: CASSQAMGYEQYF. CDR3 nucleotides: TGTGCCAGCAGCCAAGCAATGGGGTACGAGCAGTACTTC.

Comments on this clonotype: At one end, the junction sequence differs from germline, possibly due to a read error. V gene TRBV10-3 combines with J gene TRBJ1-3; D remains ambiguous. The CDR3 covers 11 residues. Per the germline V gene, CDR1 is ENHRY and CDR2 is SYGVKD. DNA of the CDR3: TGTGCCATCACAGCTGGAAACACCATATACTTT. Amino acids: CAITAGNTIYF.

This clonotype was picked up a small number of times. The chain links TRBV12-3 or TRBV12-4 to TRBJ1-1; D uncertain. CDR3 length equals 11 residues. Trimming cost V 6 bases and J 7 bases, with 9 bases left between them. CDR3 sequence reads: CASRNTLEAFF. The CDR3 DNA reads as TGTGCCAGCAGGAACACACTTGAAGCTTTCTTT.

This clonotype was seen more than once but under ten times. The rearrangement uses TRBV28 and TRBJ1-6; 8 bases align to TRBD1. The CDR3 spans 15 residues. V lost 6 bases and J lost 10; bases outside the gene matches: 11. In germline, CDR1 is MDHEN, CDR2 SYDVKM. CDR3 loop: CASSESGTGGSPLHF. CDR3 DNA: TGTGCCAGCAGCGAATCAGGGACAGGCGGCTCACCCCTCCACTTT.

There are many counts of this clonotype. V gene TRBV7-2 combines with J gene TRBJ2-3; no firm D call. CDR1 and CDR2 (germline): SGHTA, FQGNSA. CDR3 size: 14 residues. Trimming pared 5 bases from V and 3 bases from J, leaving 12 bases between. The CDR3 DNA reads TGTGCCAGCAGCGAATCTGGGCAAACAGATACGCAGTATTTT. Its translation: CASSESGQTDTQYF.

J is TRBJ2-7 and V is TRBV28, with D perhaps TRBD2 (6 bases). Trimming removed 6 bases from V and 2 bases from J, with 11 bases in between. Germline CDR1 is MDHEN and CDR2 is SYDVKM. The CDR3 is 13 residues long. The CDR3 loop is CASRDGTPYEQYF. As DNA, the CDR3 is TGTGCCAGCAGAGACGGGACTCCCTACGAGCAGTACTTC.

This clonotype was counted ten times or more. The chain carries TRBV10-1 and TRBJ2-3; D is perhaps TRBD2 (6 bases). The germline V gene has CDR1 WNHNN and CDR2 SYGVQD (reference sequence). Trimming pared 0 bases from V and 4 bases from J, leaving 14 bases between. The CDR3 runs to 16 residues. The CDR3 region is CASSESPGEEADTQYF. CDR3 sequence (DNA): TGCGCCAGCAGTGAGTCCCCGGGAGAGGAGGCAGATACGCAGTATTTT.

The chain links TRBV28 to TRBJ1-6, with D unclear. Germline V CDR1 and CDR2: MDHEN, SYDVKM. V lost 5 bases to trimming and J lost 5 bases, with 13 bases between them. The CDR3 is 15 amino acids. DNA for the CDR3: TGTGCCAGCAGTCCCCCCGGGAGAAATAATTCACCCCTCCACTTT. It codes for CASSPPGRNNSPLHF.

Only a few counts were recorded for this clonotype. The chain combines TRBV19 with TRBJ1-2; 12 bases are a match to TRBD1. CDR1 and CDR2 from the germline V gene are LNHDA and SQIVND (reference sequence). The junction had 6 bases not matched to a gene; V was cut back by 4 bases and J by 6 bases. CDR3 length equals 15 residues. The CDR3: CASSSWDRGQDGYTF. The CDR3, as DNA: TGTGCCAGTAGTAGCTGGGACAGGGGGCAGGATGGCTACACCTTC.

This clonotype was counted many times. This chain connects TRBV24-1 to TRBJ2-5; D is possibly TRBD1 (5 bases). The CDR3 is 13 amino acids. Trimming left V 5 bases short and J 2 bases short, with 8 bases between. Looked up from germline, CDR1 is KGHDR and CDR2 is SFDVKD. DNA of the CDR3: TGTGCCACCAGTGTGACAGAGCAAGAGACCCAGTACTTC. Its translation is CATSVTEQETQYF.

This clonotype was detected only a few times. This chain's CDR3 is CAAGQGVTEAFF. The CDR3, as DNA: TGTGCCGCCGGACAGGGGGTCACTGAAGCTTTCTTT. The chain joins TRBV10-3 to TRBJ1-1, with 10 bases lining up with TRBD1. CDR1 is ENHRY, CDR2 SYGVKD, per germline. The CDR3 totals 12 residues. V was clipped by 11 bases and J by 4 bases; unmatched bases: 4.